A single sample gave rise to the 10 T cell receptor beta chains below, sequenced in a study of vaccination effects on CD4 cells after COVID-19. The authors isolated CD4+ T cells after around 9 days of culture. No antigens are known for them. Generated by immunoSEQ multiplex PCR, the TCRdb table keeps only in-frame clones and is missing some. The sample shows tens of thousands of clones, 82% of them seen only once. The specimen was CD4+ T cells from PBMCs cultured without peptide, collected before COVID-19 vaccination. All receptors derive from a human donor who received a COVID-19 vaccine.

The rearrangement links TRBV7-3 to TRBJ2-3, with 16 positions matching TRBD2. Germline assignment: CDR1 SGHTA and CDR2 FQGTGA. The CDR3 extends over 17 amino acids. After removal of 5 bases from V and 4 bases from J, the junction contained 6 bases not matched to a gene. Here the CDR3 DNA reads TGTGCCAGCAGCCCCGCTGGGACTAGCGGGGGGGCAGATACGCAGTATTTT. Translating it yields CASSPAGTSGGADTQYF. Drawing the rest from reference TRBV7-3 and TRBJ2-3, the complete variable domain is GAGVSQTPSNKVTEKGKYVELRCDPISGHTALYWYRQSLGQGPEFLIYFQGTGAADDSGLPNDRFFAVRPEGSVSTLKIQRTERGDSAVYLCASSPAGTSGGADTQYFGPGTRLTVL.

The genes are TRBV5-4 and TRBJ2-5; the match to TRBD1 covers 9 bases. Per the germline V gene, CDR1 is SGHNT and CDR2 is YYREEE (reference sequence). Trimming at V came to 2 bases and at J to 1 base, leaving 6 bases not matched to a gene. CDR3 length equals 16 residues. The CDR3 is CASSFGTGQIQETQYF. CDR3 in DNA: TGTGCCAGCAGCTTTGGGACAGGGCAAATCCAAGAGACCCAGTACTTC.

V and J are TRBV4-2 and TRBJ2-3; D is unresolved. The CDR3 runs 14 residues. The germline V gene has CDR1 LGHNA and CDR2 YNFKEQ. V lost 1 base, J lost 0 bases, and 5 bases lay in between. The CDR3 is CASSQAPSTDTQYF. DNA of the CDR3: TGTGCCAGCAGCCAAGCCCCTAGCACAGATACGCAGTATTTT.

The chain's CDR3 is CASSQEARASSYNEQFF. The CDR3 nucleotides read TGCGCCAGCAGCCAAGAGGCCAGGGCTAGCTCCTACAATGAGCAGTTCTTC. The chain combines TRBV4-1 with TRBJ2-1; D is possibly TRBD1 (5 bases). The CDR3 is 17 amino acids. V was cut by 0 bases and J by 0 bases, with 12 bases left in between. Germline loops: CDR1 MGHRA, CDR2 YSYEKL.

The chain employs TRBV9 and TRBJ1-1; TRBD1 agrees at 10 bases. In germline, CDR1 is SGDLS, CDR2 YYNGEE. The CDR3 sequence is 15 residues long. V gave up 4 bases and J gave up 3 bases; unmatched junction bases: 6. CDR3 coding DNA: TGTGCCAGCAGCTTTTCGACAGGGGGCCACACTGAAGCTTTCTTT. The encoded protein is CASSFSTGGHTEAFF.

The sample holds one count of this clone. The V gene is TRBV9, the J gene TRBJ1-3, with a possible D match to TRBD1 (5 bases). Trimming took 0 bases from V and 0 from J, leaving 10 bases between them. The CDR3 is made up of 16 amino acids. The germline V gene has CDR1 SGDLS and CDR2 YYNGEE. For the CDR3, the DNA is TGTGCCAGCAGCGTAGCTACAGGCTACTCTGGAAACACCATATATTTT. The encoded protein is CASSVATGYSGNTIYF.

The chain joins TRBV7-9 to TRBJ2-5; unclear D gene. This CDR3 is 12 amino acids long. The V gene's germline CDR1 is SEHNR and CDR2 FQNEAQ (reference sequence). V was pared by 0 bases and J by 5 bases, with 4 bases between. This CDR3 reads CASSLAPETQYF. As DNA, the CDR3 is TGTGCCAGCAGCTTAGCCCCCGAGACCCAGTACTTC.

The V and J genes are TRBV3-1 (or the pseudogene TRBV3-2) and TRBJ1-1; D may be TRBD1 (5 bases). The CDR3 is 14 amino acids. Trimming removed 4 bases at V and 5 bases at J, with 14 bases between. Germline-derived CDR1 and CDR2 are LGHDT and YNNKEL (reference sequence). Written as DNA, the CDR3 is TGTGCCAGCAGCCGGCGGGGCTCGGGTACTGAAGCTTTCTTT. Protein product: CASSRRGSGTEAFF.

The CDR3, as DNA: TGCGCCAGCAGCTCTGGACAGGGAAACTATGGCTACACCTTC. It is translated as CASSSGQGNYGYTF. The chain combines TRBV5-1 with TRBJ1-2, with 8 positions matching TRBD1. The germline gives CDR1 SGHRS, CDR2 YFSETQ. The CDR3 has 14 residues. V was clipped by 3 bases and J by 2 bases; unmatched bases: 3.

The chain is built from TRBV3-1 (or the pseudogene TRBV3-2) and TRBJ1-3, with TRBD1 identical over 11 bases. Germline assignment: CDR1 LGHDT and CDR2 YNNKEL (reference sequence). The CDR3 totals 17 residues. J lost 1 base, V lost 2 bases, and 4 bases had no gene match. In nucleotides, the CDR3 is TGTGCCAGCAGCCAACCCGGACAGGGGGCTTCTGGAAACACCATATATTTT. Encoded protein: CASSQPGQGASGNTIYF.